This TCR beta chain was sequenced for a study of human T cells and chemical hapten exposure. General study results and limits: TCRs exceeding a frequency of 1 in 1000 stayed unchanged under DPC sensitization.

Trimming left V 5 bases short and J 7 bases short, with 24 bases between. The CDR3 consists of 16 residues. Per the germline V gene, CDR1 is SGHRS and CDR2 is YFSETQ. This clonotype was seen repeatedly, ten times or more. Its antigen is not known. Unique molecular identifiers were affixed to discrete cDNA molecules within the library. Authors' data handling: Ranging from roughly 23,224 to 690,600, TCR counts per sample had a median value of roughly 96,000. TCRdb called the RACE reads again in MiXCR, with one record for every CDR3 protein. The V and J calls here are based on TCRdb, not the publication. The sample carries more than 80,000 distinct CDR3 sequences, roughly 10% recorded once. Documented time point: patch test 3, about 24 weeks after DPC sensitization. Treatment: therapeutic diphenylcyclopropenone sensitization with weekly scalp DPC. Ahead of each patch test application, blood was drawn.

The sample was whole blood, taken in connection with sensitization to the hapten diphenylcyclopropenone (DPC). This sequence was found in a woman aged 45-65 years with alopecia areata. Some clones in this sample may be carry-over from other donors' samples. The chain has TRBV5-1 and TRBJ1-1, with D possibly TRBD1 on 5 matching bases. CDR3 bases: TGCGCCAGCAGTCATGAAATCGGGGCAGGGCAGGGTGAAGCTTTCTTT. The encoded protein is CASSHEIGAGQGEAFF.